This T cell receptor (beta chain) was captured in a study of early T cells in non-severe SARS-CoV-2 infection. Study at large: Alpha and beta chains were unpaired, from unsorted whole-blood bulk RNA.

Individual cDNA molecules carried attached unique molecular identifiers. Each CDR3 protein gets one entry after TCRdb re-called the 5' RACE reads with MiXCR. The sample records tens of thousands of distinct CDR3 sequences, roughly 14% being singletons. Germline-derived CDR1 and CDR2 are SGHTA and FQGNSA. The CDR3 sequence is 14 residues long. The ends were cut back, 0 bases at V and 2 bases at J, with 7 bases in the middle. The chain couples TRBV7-2 to TRBJ1-2; D gene unclear. This sequence originates from an adult who was a healthcare worker with PCR-confirmed SARS-CoV-2 infection or an uninfected control (not recorded which). Sequenced: whole blood. This chain's CDR3 is CASSLAGPNYGYTF. The CDR3 coding sequence is TGTGCCAGCAGCTTAGCAGGGCCCAACTATGGCTACACCTTC.